This is a list of T cell receptor beta chains from one sample in a study of a mutant IDH1 vaccine in newly diagnosed glioma. The assay was immunoSEQ multiplex PCR, and TCRdb's table has in-frame clones only and misses some. The top ten clones hold about 5.6% of a sample with about 88,000 clones, about 80% of them seen once. The specimen comprised PBMCs, sampled from a glioma patient treated with radiotherapy, temozolomide or both. These receptors all come from a man aged 40-55 years with glioma. Some clones in this sample may be carry-over from other donors' samples. CDR3s leave out the opening cysteine and the closing phenylalanine or tryptophan.

v_gene	j_gene	CDR3aa
TRBV6-1	TRBJ2-1	ASSASGGSYNEQF
TRBV7-2	TRBJ2-1	ASSPRQGSYNEQF
TRBV15	TRBJ2-3	ATSRDEEGTDTQY
TRBV6-5	TRBJ1-2	ASSETHTRGYT
TRBV7-6	TRBJ2-7	ASSLAWDNEQY
TRBV11-2	TRBJ2-5	ASTVDRGETQY
TRBV27	TRBJ1-2	ASSGGTGAEGYT
TRBV5-1	TRBJ2-5	ASSYTAVQETQY
TRBV5-1	TRBJ2-7	ASSFSGGNSYEQY
TRBV6-5	TRBJ1-2	ASRAVREYYGYT
TRBV9	TRBJ1-1	ASSVVGVSTEAF
TRBV2	TRBJ2-1	ASSESQSSYNEQF
TRBV19	TRBJ1-5	ASTDSLQPQH
TRBV6-5	TRBJ1-6	ASSSTGTGNSPLH
TRBV11-2	TRBJ1-1	ATGAPGNTEAF
TRBV7-2	TRBJ1-1	ASSGGGGTGDTEAF
TRBV2	TRBJ2-1	ASSLTDGEQF
TRBV5-6	TRBJ1-6	ASSFVGTEGALH
TRBV5-1	TRBJ1-1	ASSEQGDTEAF
TRBV5-6	TRBJ2-7	ASSLTPGQSSYEQY
TRBV6-5	TRBJ2-3	ASGVSGVSADTQY
TRBV6-5	TRBJ1-5	ASKRTFRSNQPQH
TRBV9	TRBJ2-1	ASSVAGESYNEQF
TRBV5-6	TRBJ2-1	ASSYLAGGKSYNEQF
TRBV5-8	TRBJ1-6	ASSLGDSYNSPLH
TRBV4-1	TRBJ2-2	ASREGGNTGELF